This TCR beta chain appears in the sequencing data of a study of cytomegalovirus exposure and HLA in healthy donors. Study-wide points: According to a later analysis, most TCR beta chains associated with CMV appeared HLA-restricted. The records held CMV serostatus as the only immune exposure information.

Trimming removed 3 bases from V and 1 base from J, with 6 bases in between. Germline loops: CDR1 LNHNV, CDR2 YYDKDF (reference sequence). The CDR3 is 13 amino acids. The PCR made use of 60 Vbeta and 13 Jbeta primers. Only in-frame clones appear in the TCRdb table, and some are missing; sequencing was by immunoSEQ multiplex PCR. The repertoire holds about 120,000 clones, about 80% seen once, with over 25% in the top ten. Comment on this clone: Its antigen is unknown.

This receptor was identified in a man aged 55-75 years in good health and CMV-seropositive. Specimen: PBMCs. The J gene is TRBJ1-1, the V gene TRBV15; TRBD1 is a possible D gene (6 bases). CDR3 loop: CATSSRGNTEAFF. Written as DNA, the CDR3 is TGTGCCACCAGCAGCAGGGGGAACACTGAAGCTTTCTTT.